This T cell receptor beta chain was obtained from a study of control samples from healthy donors and cancer patients. Assay: immunoSEQ multiplex PCR; the TCRdb copy retains only in-frame clones and omits some. The sample has around 90,000 clones, around 85% seen once. The CDR3 covers 13 residues. Germline lookup yields CDR1 WSHSY and CDR2 SAAADI. The V gene lost 6 bases and the J gene lost 3 bases, with 11 bases spanning the gap. The chain carries TRBV10-2 and TRBJ1-1, with D perhaps TRBD1 (5 bases). The material sequenced was blood. This TCR derives from a middle-aged woman in good health. The CDR3 loop reads CASRPPGDTEAFF. CDR3 coding DNA: TGCGCCAGCAGGCCACCGGGGGACACTGAAGCTTTCTTT.